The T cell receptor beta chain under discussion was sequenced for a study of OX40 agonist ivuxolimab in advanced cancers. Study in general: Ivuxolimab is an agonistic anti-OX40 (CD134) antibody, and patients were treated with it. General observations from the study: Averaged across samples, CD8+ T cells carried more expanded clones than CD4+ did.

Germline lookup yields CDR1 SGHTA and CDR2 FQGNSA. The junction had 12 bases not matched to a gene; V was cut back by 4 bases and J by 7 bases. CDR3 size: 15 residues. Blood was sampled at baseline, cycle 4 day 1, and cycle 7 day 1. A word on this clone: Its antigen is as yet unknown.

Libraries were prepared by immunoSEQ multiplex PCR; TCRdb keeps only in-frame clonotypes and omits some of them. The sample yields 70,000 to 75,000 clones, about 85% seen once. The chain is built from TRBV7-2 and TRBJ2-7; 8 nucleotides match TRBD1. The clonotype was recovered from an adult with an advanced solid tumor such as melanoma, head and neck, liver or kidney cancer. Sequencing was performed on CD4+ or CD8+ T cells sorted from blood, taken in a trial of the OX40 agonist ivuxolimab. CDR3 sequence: CASSSDRVEHREQYF. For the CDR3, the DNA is TGTGCCAGCAGCTCGGACAGGGTAGAGCATCGGGAGCAGTACTTC.